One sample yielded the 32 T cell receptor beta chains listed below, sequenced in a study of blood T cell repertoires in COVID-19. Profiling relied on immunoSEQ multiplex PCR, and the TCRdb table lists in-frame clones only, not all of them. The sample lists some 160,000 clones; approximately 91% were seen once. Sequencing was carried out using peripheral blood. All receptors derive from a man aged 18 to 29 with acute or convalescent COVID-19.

In DNA form, the CDR3 reads TGTGCCTGGAGAGGCAGAGGCTTTTGGAATGAGCAGTTCTTC. This encodes CAWRGRGFWNEQFF. The V gene is TRBV30, the J gene TRBJ2-1; the D is unclear. V was cut by 3 bases and J by 7 bases, with 16 bases left in between. The length of the CDR3 is 14 residues. Germline-derived CDR1 and CDR2 are GTSNPN and SVGIG (reference sequence).

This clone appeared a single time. The CDR3 loop is CASSEGSREGEQYF. The CDR3 DNA reads as TGTGCCAGCAGTGAAGGGAGCAGGGAGGGCGAGCAGTACTTC. The V call is TRBV6-1, the J call TRBJ2-7, with 7 nucleotides matching TRBD2. Germline assignment: CDR1 MNHNS and CDR2 SASEGT. The CDR3 extends over 14 amino acids. Losses at the gene ends were 1 base for V and 6 bases for J; bases not matched to a gene: 6.

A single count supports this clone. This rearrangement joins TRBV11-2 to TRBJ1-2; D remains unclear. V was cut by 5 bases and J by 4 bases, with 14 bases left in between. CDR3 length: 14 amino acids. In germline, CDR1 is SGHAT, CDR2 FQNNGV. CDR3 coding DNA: TGTGCCAGCAGCCCGGCGGGGAGGGCCTATGGCTACACCTTC. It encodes CASSPAGRAYGYTF.

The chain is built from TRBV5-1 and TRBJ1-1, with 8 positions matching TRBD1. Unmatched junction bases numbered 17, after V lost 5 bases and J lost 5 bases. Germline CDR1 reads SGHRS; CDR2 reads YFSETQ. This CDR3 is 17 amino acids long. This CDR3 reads CASSHKQGEVINTEAFF. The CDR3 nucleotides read TGCGCCAGCAGTCACAAACAGGGGGAGGTAATTAATACTGAAGCTTTCTTT.

The CDR3 nucleotides are TGTGCCACCAGTGACACCCGGGACAGCCAAGAGACCCAGTACTTC. Protein: CATSDTRDSQETQYF. This chain connects TRBV24-1 to TRBJ2-5; TRBD1 aligns across 7 bases. Germline CDR1 and CDR2: KGHDR and SFDVKD. Trimming cost V 4 bases and J 1 base; bases outside gene matches: 5. This CDR3 contains 15 residues.

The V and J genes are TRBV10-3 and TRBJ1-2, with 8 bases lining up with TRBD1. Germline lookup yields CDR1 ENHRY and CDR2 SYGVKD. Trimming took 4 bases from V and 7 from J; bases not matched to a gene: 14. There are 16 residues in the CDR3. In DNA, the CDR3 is TGTGCCATCAGTGGATCCGGGACAGGTAATCAGGCTGGCTACACCTTC. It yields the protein CAISGSGTGNQAGYTF.

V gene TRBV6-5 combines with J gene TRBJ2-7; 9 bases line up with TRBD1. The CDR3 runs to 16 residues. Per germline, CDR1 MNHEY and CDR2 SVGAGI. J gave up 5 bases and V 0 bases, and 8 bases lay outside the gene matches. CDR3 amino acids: CASSYSRGQGRDEQYF. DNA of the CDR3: TGTGCCAGCAGTTACTCGCGGGGACAGGGCAGGGACGAGCAGTACTTC.

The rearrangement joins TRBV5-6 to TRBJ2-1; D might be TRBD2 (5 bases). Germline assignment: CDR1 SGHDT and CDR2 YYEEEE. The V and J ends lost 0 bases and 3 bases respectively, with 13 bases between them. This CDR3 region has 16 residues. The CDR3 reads CASSLVGLDGYNEQFF. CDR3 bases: TGTGCCAGCAGCTTGGTAGGACTCGACGGCTACAATGAGCAGTTCTTC.

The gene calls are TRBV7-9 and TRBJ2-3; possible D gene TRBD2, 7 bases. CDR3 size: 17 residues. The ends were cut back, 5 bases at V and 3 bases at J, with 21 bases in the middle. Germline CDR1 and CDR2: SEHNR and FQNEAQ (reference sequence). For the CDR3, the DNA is TGTGCCAGCAGCCCTAAGGGCGGGGGCGGGAGTACAGATACGCAGTATTTT. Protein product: CASSPKGGGGSTDTQYF. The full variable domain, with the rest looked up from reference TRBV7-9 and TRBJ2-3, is DTGVSQNPRHKITKRGQNVTFRCDPISEHNRLYWYRQTLGQGPEFLTYFQNEAQLEKSRLLSDRFSAERPKGSFSTLEIQRTEQGDSAMYLCASSPKGGGGSTDTQYFGPGTRLTVL.

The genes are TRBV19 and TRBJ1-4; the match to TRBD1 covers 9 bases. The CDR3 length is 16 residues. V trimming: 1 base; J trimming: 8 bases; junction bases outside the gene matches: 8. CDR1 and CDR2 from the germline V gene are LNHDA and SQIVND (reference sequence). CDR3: CASSIGRDRGGEKLFF. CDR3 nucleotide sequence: TGTGCCAGTAGTATAGGAAGAGACAGGGGGGGCGAAAAACTGTTTTTT. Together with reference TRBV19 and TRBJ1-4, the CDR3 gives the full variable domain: DGGITQSPKYLFRKEGQNVTLSCEQNLNHDAMYWYRQDPGQGLRLIYYSQIVNDFQKGDIAEGYSVSREKKESFPLTVTSAQKNPTAFYLCASSIGRDRGGEKLFFGSGTQLSVL.

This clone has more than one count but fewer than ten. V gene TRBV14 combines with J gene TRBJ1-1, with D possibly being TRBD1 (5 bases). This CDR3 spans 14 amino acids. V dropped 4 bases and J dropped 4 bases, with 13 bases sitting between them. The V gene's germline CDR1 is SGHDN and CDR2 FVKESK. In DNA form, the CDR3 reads TGTGCCAGCAGCCTCGCAAGGGGACTCACTGAAGCTTTCTTT. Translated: CASSLARGLTEAFF.

The CDR3 nucleotides read TGTGCCAGTAGTATAGTCCAGGGGGCGAACACTGAAGCTTTCTTT. This codes for CASSIVQGANTEAFF. The chain recombines TRBV19 with TRBJ1-1, with 8 bases that match TRBD1. J gave up 1 base and V 1 base, and 2 bases lay outside the gene matches. There are 15 residues in the CDR3. CDR1 and CDR2 (germline): LNHDA, SQIVND (reference sequence).

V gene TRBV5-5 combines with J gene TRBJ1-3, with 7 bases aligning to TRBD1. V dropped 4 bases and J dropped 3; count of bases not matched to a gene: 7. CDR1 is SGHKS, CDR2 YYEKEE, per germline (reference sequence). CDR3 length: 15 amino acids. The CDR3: CASSPKTGVGNTIYF. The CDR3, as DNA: TGTGCCAGCAGCCCAAAAACAGGGGTTGGAAACACCATATATTTT.

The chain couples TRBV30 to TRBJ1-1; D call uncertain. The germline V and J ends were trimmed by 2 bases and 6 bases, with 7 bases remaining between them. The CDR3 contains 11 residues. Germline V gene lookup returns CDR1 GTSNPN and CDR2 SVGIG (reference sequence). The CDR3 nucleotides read TGTGCCTGGAGTCCGGCGGCTGAAGCTTTCTTT. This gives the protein CAWSPAAEAFF. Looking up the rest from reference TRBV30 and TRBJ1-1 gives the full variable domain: SQTIHQWPATLVQPVGSPLSLECTVEGTSNPNLYWYRQAAGRGLQLLFYSVGIGQISSEVPQNLSASRPQDRQFILSSKKLLLSDSGFYLCAWSPAAEAFFGQGTRLTVV.

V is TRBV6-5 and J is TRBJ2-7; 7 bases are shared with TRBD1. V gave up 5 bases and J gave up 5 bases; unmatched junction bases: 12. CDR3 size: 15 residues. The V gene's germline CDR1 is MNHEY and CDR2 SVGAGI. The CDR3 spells CASSIWTGYLHEQYF. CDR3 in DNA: TGTGCCAGCAGTATCTGGACAGGTTACCTCCACGAGCAGTACTTC.

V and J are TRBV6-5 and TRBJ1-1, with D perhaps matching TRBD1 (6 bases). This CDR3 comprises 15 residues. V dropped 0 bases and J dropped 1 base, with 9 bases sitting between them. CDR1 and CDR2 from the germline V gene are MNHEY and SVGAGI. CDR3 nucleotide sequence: TGTGCCAGCAGTTACTCAACAGGGAGGAACACTGAAGCTTTCTTT. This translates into CASSYSTGRNTEAFF.

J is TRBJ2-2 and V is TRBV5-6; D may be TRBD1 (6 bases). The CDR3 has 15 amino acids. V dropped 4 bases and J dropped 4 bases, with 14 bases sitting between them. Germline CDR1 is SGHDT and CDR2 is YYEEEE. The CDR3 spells CASSLPTGSTGELFF. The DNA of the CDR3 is TGTGCCAGCAGCCTACCGACAGGCAGCACCGGGGAGCTGTTTTTT.

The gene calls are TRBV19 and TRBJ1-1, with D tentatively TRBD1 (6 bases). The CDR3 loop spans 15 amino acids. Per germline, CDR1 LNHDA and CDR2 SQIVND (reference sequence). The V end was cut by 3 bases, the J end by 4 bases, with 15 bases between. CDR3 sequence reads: CASSIFSGAATEAFF. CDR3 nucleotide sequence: TGTGCCAGTAGTATCTTCTCAGGGGCAGCCACTGAAGCTTTCTTT.

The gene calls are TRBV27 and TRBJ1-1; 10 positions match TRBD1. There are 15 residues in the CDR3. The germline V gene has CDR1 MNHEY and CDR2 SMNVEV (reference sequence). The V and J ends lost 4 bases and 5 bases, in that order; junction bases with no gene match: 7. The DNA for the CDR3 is TGTGCCAGCAGTTCCGCCCGGACAGGGGGAACTGAAGCTTTCTTT. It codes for CASSSARTGGTEAFF.

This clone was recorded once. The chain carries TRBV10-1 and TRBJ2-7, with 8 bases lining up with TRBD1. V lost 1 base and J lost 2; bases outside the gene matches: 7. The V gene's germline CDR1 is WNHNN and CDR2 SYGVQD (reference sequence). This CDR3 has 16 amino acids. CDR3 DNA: TGCGCCAGCAGTGAGTTTTGGACAGGGATCCCCTACGAGCAGTACTTC. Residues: CASSEFWTGIPYEQYF.

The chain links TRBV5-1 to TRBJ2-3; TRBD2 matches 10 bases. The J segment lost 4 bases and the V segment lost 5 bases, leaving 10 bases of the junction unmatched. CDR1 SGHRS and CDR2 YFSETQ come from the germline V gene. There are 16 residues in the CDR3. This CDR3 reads CASRRGTSGAPDTQYF. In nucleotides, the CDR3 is TGCGCCAGCAGACGGGGTACTAGCGGGGCCCCAGATACGCAGTATTTT.

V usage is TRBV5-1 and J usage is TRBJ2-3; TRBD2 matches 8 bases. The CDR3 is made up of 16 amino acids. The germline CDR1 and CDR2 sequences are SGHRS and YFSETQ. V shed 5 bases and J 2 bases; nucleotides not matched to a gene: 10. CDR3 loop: CASSSGLVPPTDTQYF. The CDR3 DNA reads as TGCGCCAGCAGTTCGGGACTAGTTCCCCCCACAGATACGCAGTATTTT.

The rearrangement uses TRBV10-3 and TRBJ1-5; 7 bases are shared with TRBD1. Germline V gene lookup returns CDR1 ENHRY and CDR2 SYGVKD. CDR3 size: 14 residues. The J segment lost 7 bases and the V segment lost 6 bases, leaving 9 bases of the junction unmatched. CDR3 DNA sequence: TGTGCCATCAGCCAGGGACAGATTGACCAGCCCCAGCATTTT. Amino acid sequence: CAISQGQIDQPQHF.

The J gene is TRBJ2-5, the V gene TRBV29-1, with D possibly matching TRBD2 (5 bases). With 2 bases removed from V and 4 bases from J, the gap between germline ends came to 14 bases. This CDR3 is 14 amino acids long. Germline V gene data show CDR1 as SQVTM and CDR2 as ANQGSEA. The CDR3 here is CSVESLRRGETQYF. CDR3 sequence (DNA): TGCAGCGTTGAATCCCTTCGACGGGGAGAGACCCAGTACTTC.

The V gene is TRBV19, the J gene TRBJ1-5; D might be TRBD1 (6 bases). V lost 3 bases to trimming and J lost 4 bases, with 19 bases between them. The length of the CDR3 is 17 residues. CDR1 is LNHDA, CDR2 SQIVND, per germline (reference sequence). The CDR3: CASSIPTGSPLNQPQHF. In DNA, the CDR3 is TGTGCCAGTAGTATCCCCACAGGGAGCCCCCTAAATCAGCCCCAGCATTTT. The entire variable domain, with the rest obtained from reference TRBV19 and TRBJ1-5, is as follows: DGGITQSPKYLFRKEGQNVTLSCEQNLNHDAMYWYRQDPGQGLRLIYYSQIVNDFQKGDIAEGYSVSREKKESFPLTVTSAQKNPTAFYLCASSIPTGSPLNQPQHFGDGTRLSIL.

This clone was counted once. The DNA for the CDR3 is TGCGCCAGCAGCGCCTTGACAGGGTACCAAGAGACCCAGTACTTC. Its translation: CASSALTGYQETQYF. The rearrangement links TRBV5-1 to TRBJ2-5, with 7 bases that match TRBD1. V lost 4 bases, J lost 0 bases, and 6 bases stayed unmatched. Looked up from germline, CDR1 is SGHRS and CDR2 is YFSETQ. The CDR3 loop spans 15 amino acids.

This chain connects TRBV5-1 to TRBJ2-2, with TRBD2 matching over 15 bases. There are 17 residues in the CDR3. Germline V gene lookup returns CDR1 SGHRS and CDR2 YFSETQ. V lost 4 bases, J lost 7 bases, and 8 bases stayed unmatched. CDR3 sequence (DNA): TGCGCCAGCAGCCCGGGACTAGCGGGAGGAGCGGGCGGGGAGCTGTTTTTT. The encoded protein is CASSPGLAGGAGGELFF.

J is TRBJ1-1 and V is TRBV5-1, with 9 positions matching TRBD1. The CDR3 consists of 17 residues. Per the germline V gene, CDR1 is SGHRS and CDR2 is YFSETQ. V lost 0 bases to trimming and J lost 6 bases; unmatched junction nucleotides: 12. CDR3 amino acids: CASSLAYGGTGSAEAFF. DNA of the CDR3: TGCGCCAGCAGCTTGGCCTATGGAGGGACAGGGTCGGCTGAAGCTTTCTTT.

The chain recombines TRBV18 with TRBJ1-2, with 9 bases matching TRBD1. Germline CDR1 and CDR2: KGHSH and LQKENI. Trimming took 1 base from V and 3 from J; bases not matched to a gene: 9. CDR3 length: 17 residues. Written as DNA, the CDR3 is TGTGCCAGCTCACCACAACAGGGGGCTCGATATTACTATGGCTACACCTTC. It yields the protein CASSPQQGARYYYGYTF.

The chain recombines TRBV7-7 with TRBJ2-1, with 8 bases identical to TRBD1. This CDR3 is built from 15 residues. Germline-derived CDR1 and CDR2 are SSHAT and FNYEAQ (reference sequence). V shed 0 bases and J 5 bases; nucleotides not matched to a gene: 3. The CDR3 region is CASSLAGQADNEQFF. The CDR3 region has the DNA TGTGCCAGCAGCTTAGCGGGACAGGCAGACAATGAGCAGTTCTTC.

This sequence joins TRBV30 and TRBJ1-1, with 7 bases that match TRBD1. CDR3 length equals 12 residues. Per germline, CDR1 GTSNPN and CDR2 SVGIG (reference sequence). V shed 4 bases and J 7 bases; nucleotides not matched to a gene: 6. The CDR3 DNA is TGTGCCTGGACCCGGGACAGCTTTGAAGCTTTCTTT. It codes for CAWTRDSFEAFF. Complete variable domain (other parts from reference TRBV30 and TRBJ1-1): SQTIHQWPATLVQPVGSPLSLECTVEGTSNPNLYWYRQAAGRGLQLLFYSVGIGQISSEVPQNLSASRPQDRQFILSSKKLLLSDSGFYLCAWTRDSFEAFFGQGTRLTVV.

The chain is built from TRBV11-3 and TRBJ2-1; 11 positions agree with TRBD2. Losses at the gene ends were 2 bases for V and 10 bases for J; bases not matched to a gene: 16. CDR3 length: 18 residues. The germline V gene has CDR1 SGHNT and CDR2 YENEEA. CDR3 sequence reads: CASSLSRLAGGPTGEQFF. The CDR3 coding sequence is TGTGCCAGCAGCTTAAGTAGGCTAGCGGGGGGCCCGACTGGGGAGCAGTTCTTC.